Described below is a single T cell receptor beta chain sequence and its context. This CDR3 region has 15 residues. Germline CDR1 LNHDA, CDR2 SQIVND (reference sequence). Trimming took 7 bases from V and 4 from J; bases not matched to a gene: 7. These data originate in a study of blood T cell repertoires in COVID-19. About the research overall: Collection of acute and convalescent COVID-19 samples took place in the United States, Italy and Spain.

Assay used: immunoSEQ multiplex PCR; TCRdb lists only in-frame clones, some missing. This table has almost 95,000 clones, approximately 90% appearing once. Patients from Seattle were sampled longitudinally, starting during active infection. The receptor was derived from a woman in her sixties or seventies with COVID-19, enrolled during active disease. The V call is TRBV19, the J call TRBJ1-6; 7 bases align to TRBD1. Sequencing input: peripheral blood. The CDR3 here is CASTGTAGYNSPLHF. Here the CDR3 DNA reads TGTGCCAGTACGGGGACAGCCGGATATAATTCACCCCTCCACTTT.